This T cell receptor beta chain emerged from a study of blood T cell repertoires in COVID-19. Study as a whole: From the United States, Italy and Spain came samples of acute and convalescent COVID-19.

The V and J ends lost 4 bases and 4 bases, in that order; junction bases with no gene match: 6. In germline, CDR1 is SEHNR, CDR2 FQNEAQ (reference sequence). The CDR3 sequence is 14 residues long. In the original workflow: The assay estimated nucleated cells by amplifying reference gene primers. Here immunoSEQ multiplex PCR was the method, and the copy in TCRdb shows in-frame clones only, minus some. V and J calls plus clone size are reproduced from that table; the DNA served to infer D and trimming. The sample lists around 100,000 clones, approximately 85% occurring once. The sequenced material came from peripheral blood. The V call is TRBV7-9, the J call TRBJ1-1; 7 positions agree with TRBD1. The receptor comes from a man aged 55 to 69 with acute or convalescent COVID-19. CDR3 protein: CASSSTGLSTEAFF. CDR3 nucleotides: TGTGCCAGCAGCTCGACAGGGTTGAGCACTGAAGCTTTCTTT.